A single T cell receptor beta chain is shown here with its context. The sample originates from a study of blood T cell repertoires in COVID-19. About the study: The analysed material was cDNA or gDNA that came from T cells, B-cell-depleted T cells, or PBMCs.

The ends were cut back, 0 bases at V and 4 bases at J, with 15 bases in the middle. CDR1 and CDR2 from the germline V gene are KGHSH and LQKENI. The CDR3 spans 17 residues. The Seattle patients, enrolled during active infection, were followed longitudinally. This table comes from immunoSEQ multiplex PCR, and its TCRdb copy is limited to in-frame clones, with some not included. Among a few hundred thousand clones listed, more than 70% were seen once. The TCR was taken from a woman aged 30 to 39 with COVID-19, enrolled during active disease. Source material: peripheral blood. The V gene is TRBV18, the J gene TRBJ1-4; the D gene is possibly TRBD1 (6 bases). In DNA form, the CDR3 reads TGTGCCAGCTCACCACCGACGTTCTCGGACAGTAATGAAAAACTGTTTTTT. Translated, it gives CASSPPTFSDSNEKLFF.